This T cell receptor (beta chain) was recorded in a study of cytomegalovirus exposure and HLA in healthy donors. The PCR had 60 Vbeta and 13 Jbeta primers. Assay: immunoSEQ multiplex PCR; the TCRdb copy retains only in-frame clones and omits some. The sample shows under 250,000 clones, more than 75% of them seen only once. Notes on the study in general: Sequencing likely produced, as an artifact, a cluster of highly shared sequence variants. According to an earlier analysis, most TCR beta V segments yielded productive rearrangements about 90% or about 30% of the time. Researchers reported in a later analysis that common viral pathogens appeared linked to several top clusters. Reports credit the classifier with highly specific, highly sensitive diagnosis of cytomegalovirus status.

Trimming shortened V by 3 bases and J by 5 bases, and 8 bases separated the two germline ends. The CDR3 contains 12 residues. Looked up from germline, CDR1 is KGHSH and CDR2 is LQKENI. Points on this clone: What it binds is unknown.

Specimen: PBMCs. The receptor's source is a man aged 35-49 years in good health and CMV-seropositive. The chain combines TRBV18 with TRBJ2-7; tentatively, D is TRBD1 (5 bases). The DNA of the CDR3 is TGTGCCAGCTCACCCGCAGGGAACGAGCAGTACGTC. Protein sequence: CASSPAGNEQYV.